Below are 18 T cell receptor beta chains sequenced from a single sample in a study of cytomegalovirus exposure and HLA in healthy donors. TCRdb's copy holds only in-frame clones and misses some; the assay was immunoSEQ multiplex PCR. This sample carries some 170,000 clones, roughly nine tenths of them seen once, and the ten largest clones take less than 3.5%. The sequencing sample was made of PBMCs. The receptors were sampled from a man between 18 and 35 years old in good health and CMV-seropositive.

There are a few counts of this clone. The rearrangement uses TRBV12-5 and TRBJ1-3; D remains ambiguous. The CDR3 sequence is 14 residues long. Germline CDR1 is LGHNT and CDR2 is FRNRAP. Trimming left V 5 bases short and J 0 bases short, with 8 bases between. The CDR3 reads CASGLGVSGNTIYF. In DNA form, the CDR3 reads TGTGCTAGTGGTCTCGGGGTCTCTGGAAACACCATATATTTT.

In this sample, this clone turned up a few times. V usage is TRBV30 and J usage is TRBJ1-2; a weak D match, TRBD1 (5 bases). The germline gives CDR1 GTSNPN, CDR2 SVGIG (reference sequence). V gave up 0 bases and J gave up 5 bases, with 10 bases separating them. CDR3 length equals 13 residues. The CDR3 sequence is CAWSVGGAYGYTF. For the CDR3, the DNA is TGTGCCTGGAGTGTCGGAGGGGCTTATGGCTACACCTTC.

This chain connects TRBV6-5 to TRBJ1-1; D is uncertain. V shed 2 bases and J shed 1 base, with 8 bases lying between them. Germline CDR1 MNHEY, CDR2 SVGAGI. This CDR3 spans 14 amino acids. The CDR3, as DNA: TGTGCCAGCAGTTACCTCCACGGGAACACTGAAGCTTTCTTT. As protein: CASSYLHGNTEAFF.

The rearrangement uses TRBV7-6 and TRBJ1-3; D unresolved. Germline CDR1 SGHVS, CDR2 FNYEAQ. This CDR3 has 14 amino acids. Trimming removed 0 bases at V and 0 bases at J, with 3 bases between. Here the CDR3 DNA reads TGTGCCAGCAGCTTAGCGTACTCTGGAAACACCATATATTTT. The encoded protein is CASSLAYSGNTIYF.

This chain uses TRBV7-2 with TRBJ2-1, with D perhaps TRBD2 (5 bases). Trimming shortened V by 6 bases and J by 1 base, and 25 bases separated the two germline ends. Germline CDR1 is SGHTA and CDR2 is FQGNSA. The CDR3 has 19 amino acids. The CDR3 region has the DNA TGTGCCAGCAGTAAACCTCGAGAGAAAGCGGTGACGTCCTACAATGAGCAGTTCTTC. Translation gives CASSKPREKAVTSYNEQFF.

The rearrangement uses TRBV7-2 and TRBJ1-2; TRBD1 matches 10 bases. The CDR3 is 15 amino acids. V was pared by 5 bases and J by 6 bases, with 9 bases of the junction left unmatched. Germline V CDR1 and CDR2: SGHTA, FQGNSA. The chain's CDR3 is CASSNRQGANHGYTF. The DNA for the CDR3 is TGTGCCAGCAGCAACCGACAGGGGGCAAATCATGGCTACACCTTC.

V is TRBV6-5 and J is TRBJ1-1; 11 nucleotides match TRBD1. Trimming removed 6 bases from V and 1 base from J; junction bases left unmatched: 4. The CDR3 sequence is 15 residues long. Per germline, CDR1 MNHEY and CDR2 SVGAGI. Here the CDR3 reads CASRRDRGWNTEAFF. CDR3 coding DNA: TGTGCCAGCAGACGGGACAGGGGGTGGAACACTGAAGCTTTCTTT.

The chain employs TRBV20-1 and TRBJ2-3; 8 bases fit TRBD2. Per the germline V gene, CDR1 is DFQATT and CDR2 is SNEGSKA (reference sequence). The CDR3 totals 11 residues. Trimming took 5 bases from V and 13 from J; bases not matched to a gene: 8. The CDR3 here is CSAPLAGRKYF. CDR3 nucleotides: TGCAGTGCTCCCTTAGCGGGGAGGAAGTATTTT.

The DNA for the CDR3 is TGTGCCAGCAGTTACTCCGGGGGGGGGATTCACGAGCAGTACTTC. This translates into CASSYSGGGIHEQYF. V is TRBV6-5 and J is TRBJ2-7; 8 bases fit TRBD2. This CDR3 comprises 15 residues. V gave up 0 bases and J gave up 5 bases; unmatched junction bases: 6. Germline V gene data show CDR1 as MNHEY and CDR2 as SVGAGI.

The chain couples TRBV14 to TRBJ2-1; TRBD2 agrees at 9 bases. The CDR3 is 18 amino acids. The ends lost 0 bases at V and 4 bases at J; junction bases unmatched: 10. In germline, CDR1 is SGHDN, CDR2 FVKESK. Here the CDR3 DNA reads TGTGCCAGCAGCCAAGATCGGCCGCGCGGGGGGGCGTACAATGAGCAGTTCTTC. This gives the protein CASSQDRPRGGAYNEQFF.

J is TRBJ2-5 and V is TRBV5-1; 9 bases align to TRBD2. The junction had 4 bases not matched to a gene; V was cut back by 4 bases and J by 3 bases. The CDR3 covers 14 residues. CDR1 SGHRS and CDR2 YFSETQ come from the germline V gene. CDR3 sequence reads: CASSPGLAEETQYF. CDR3 nucleotides: TGCGCCAGCAGCCCGGGACTAGCCGAAGAGACCCAGTACTTC. Using reference TRBV5-1 and TRBJ2-5 for the parts outside the CDR3, the full variable domain is KAGVTQTPRYLIKTRGQQVTLSCSPISGHRSVSWYQQTPGQGLQFLFEYFSETQRNKGNFPGRFSGRQFSNSRSEMNVSTLELGDSALYLCASSPGLAEETQYFGPGTRLLVL.

The chain has TRBV15 and TRBJ2-1; the D is unclear. The germline CDR1 and CDR2 sequences are LNHNV and YYDKDF (reference sequence). With 0 bases removed from V and 8 bases from J, the gap between germline ends came to 5 bases. The CDR3 loop spans 12 amino acids. CDR3 sequence: CATSRDRDEQFF. CDR3 nucleotides: TGTGCCACCAGCAGAGATCGAGATGAGCAGTTCTTC.

The chain recombines TRBV27 with TRBJ1-2, with 8 bases that match TRBD1. Germline V lookup: CDR1 MNHEY, CDR2 SMNVEV (reference sequence). V shed 6 bases, J shed 7 bases, and the junction held 7 bases outside the gene matches. This CDR3 contains 13 residues. The CDR3 region is CASRSQGATGYTF. In nucleotides, the CDR3 is TGTGCCAGCAGAAGTCAGGGGGCAACTGGCTACACCTTC.

The chain is built from TRBV9 and TRBJ2-1, with no clear D. The CDR3 contains 14 residues. V lost 2 bases to trimming and J lost 8 bases, with 14 bases between them. Germline V gene lookup returns CDR1 SGDLS and CDR2 YYNGEE. The CDR3 protein is CASSVEPLRHEQFF. As DNA, the CDR3 is TGTGCCAGCAGCGTCGAACCCTTGCGCCATGAGCAGTTCTTC.

CDR3 DNA: TGTGCCAGCAGCCAACAGGGGGTTGCTGGAGATACGCAGTATTTT. It translates to CASSQQGVAGDTQYF. The chain combines TRBV7-2 with TRBJ2-3, with 8 bases identical to TRBD1. Looked up from germline, CDR1 is SGHTA and CDR2 is FQGNSA. The CDR3 is 15 amino acids. Trimming cost V 5 bases and J 5 bases; bases outside gene matches: 9.

This rearrangement joins TRBV9 to TRBJ1-1; 8 bases are a match to TRBD1. Germline V gives CDR1 SGDLS, CDR2 YYNGEE. V dropped 3 bases and J dropped 3; count of bases not matched to a gene: 10. The CDR3 is 16 residues long. The CDR3 sequence: CASSDGQGLLDTEAFF. The CDR3, as DNA: TGTGCCAGCAGCGACGGACAGGGTTTATTGGACACTGAAGCTTTCTTT.

The chain has TRBV6-1 and TRBJ2-5; 8 bases map to TRBD1. This CDR3 contains 15 residues. Trimming cost V 2 bases and J 9 bases; bases outside gene matches: 11. Germline V gene data show CDR1 as MNHNS and CDR2 as SASEGT. CDR3 sequence reads: CASSEQDRATGAQYF. In DNA, the CDR3 is TGTGCCAGCAGTGAACAAGACAGGGCGACAGGGGCCCAGTACTTC.

V gene TRBV19 combines with J gene TRBJ1-6; 7 bases match TRBD1. Germline V CDR1 and CDR2: LNHDA, SQIVND (reference sequence). The CDR3 has 14 amino acids. Germline trimming cut 4 bases from V and 5 bases from J; bases unmatched to any gene: 2. The CDR3 nucleotides are TGTGCCAGTAGTAGGGGGACAGATAATTCACCCCTCCACTTT. Amino acid sequence: CASSRGTDNSPLHF.